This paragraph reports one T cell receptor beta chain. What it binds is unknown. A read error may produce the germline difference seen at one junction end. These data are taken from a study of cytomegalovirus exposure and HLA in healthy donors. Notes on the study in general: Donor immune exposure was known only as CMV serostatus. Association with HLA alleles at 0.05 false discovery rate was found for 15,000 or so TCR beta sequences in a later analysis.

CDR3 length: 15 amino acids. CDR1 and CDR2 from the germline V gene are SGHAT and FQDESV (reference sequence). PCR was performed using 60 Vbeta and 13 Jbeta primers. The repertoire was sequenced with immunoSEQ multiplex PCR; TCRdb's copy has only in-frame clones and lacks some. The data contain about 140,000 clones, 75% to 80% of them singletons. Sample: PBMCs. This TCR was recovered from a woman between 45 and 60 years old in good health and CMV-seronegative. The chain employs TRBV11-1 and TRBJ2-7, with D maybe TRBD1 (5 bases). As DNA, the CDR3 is TGTGCCAGCAGCTTAGTTCACAGGCCCTCCAACGAGCAGTACTTC. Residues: CASSLVHRPSNEQYF.